The 28 T cell receptor beta chains in this list originate from one sample, sequenced in a study of blood T cells in healthy people across ages. Together with a sample-barcoded 5' primer, a J-beta primer mix was included in a second PCR lasting about 7 to 11 cycles. TCRdb recomputed calls from the 5' RACE reads with MiXCR, one row per CDR3 protein. The repertoire holds about a million distinct CDR3 sequences, with roughly 51% as singletons. Sequenced sample: blood. Every receptor here comes from a woman in her fifties or sixties in good health.

This clonotype was detected only a few times. This chain links TRBV28 with TRBJ2-7, with D unclear. The CDR3 contains 14 residues. The V end lost 6 bases, the J end lost 2 bases, and 14 bases lay between the germline ends. CDR1 MDHEN and CDR2 SYDVKM come from the germline V gene. The DNA of the CDR3 is TGTGCCAGCAGATTGGGCCTAGATACCTACGAGCAGTACTTC. Protein sequence: CASRLGLDTYEQYF.

V and J are TRBV6-5 and TRBJ1-5; the D is unclear. Germline V gene data show CDR1 as MNHEY and CDR2 as SVGAGI. CDR3 size: 13 residues. V gave up 0 bases and J gave up 5 bases, with 5 bases separating them. CDR3: CASSYSEYQPQHF. CDR3 sequence (DNA): TGTGCCAGCAGTTACTCTGAGTATCAGCCCCAGCATTTT.

The gene calls are TRBV13 and TRBJ1-4, with 7 bases that match TRBD1. The CDR3 length is 15 residues. Trimming took 0 bases from V and 5 from J; bases not matched to a gene: 3. CDR1 is PRHDT, CDR2 FYEKMQ, per germline (reference sequence). CDR3 sequence: CASSLGAGGNEKLFF. CDR3 sequence (DNA): TGTGCCAGCAGCTTAGGGGCAGGGGGAAATGAAAAACTGTTTTTT.

The chain has TRBV6-2 or TRBV6-3 and TRBJ2-5, with D possibly matching TRBD1 (6 bases). The CDR3 consists of 14 residues. Germline CDR1 is MNHEY and CDR2 is SVGEGT. V lost 8 bases and J lost 11, with 24 bases in between. The CDR3 nucleotides are TGTGCCAGCCACCCAGGGGACAAATACAATGAGCAGTACTTC. Encoded protein: CASHPGDKYNEQYF.

The chain has TRBV10-3 and TRBJ1-5, with D possibly matching TRBD1 (5 bases). The CDR3 is 16 amino acids. In germline, CDR1 is ENHRY, CDR2 SYGVKD. Trimming removed 0 bases at V and 9 bases at J, with 18 bases between. CDR3 amino acids: CAISESPGVKGLPQHF. Written as DNA, the CDR3 is TGTGCCATCAGTGAGTCGCCGGGGGTAAAGGGTCTGCCCCAGCATTTT.

The chain has TRBV6-5 and TRBJ2-5; tentative D call: TRBD2 (5 bases). CDR1 and CDR2 from the germline V gene are MNHEY and SVGAGI. The ends were cut back, 2 bases at V and 3 bases at J, with 19 bases in the middle. CDR3 length: 17 amino acids. CDR3 DNA sequence: TGTGCCAGCAGTTACAGCGGCAGAATTTTCTCCGAAGAGACCCAGTACTTC. This codes for CASSYSGRIFSEETQYF.

Only one count was recorded for this clonotype. The V gene is TRBV6-5, the J gene TRBJ2-3; 11 bases agree with TRBD2. The CDR3 sequence is 15 residues long. V trimming: 6 bases; J trimming: 5 bases; junction bases outside the gene matches: 7. The germline V gene has CDR1 MNHEY and CDR2 SVGAGI. The CDR3 DNA reads as TGTGCCAGCAGAAGTAGCGGGGGGGTACGAGATACGCAGTATTTT. Translated, it gives CASRSSGGVRDTQYF.

J is TRBJ2-1 and V is TRBV11-3; D remains unclear. Germline values: CDR1 SGHNT, CDR2 YENEEA. V gave up 5 bases and J gave up 7 bases, with 18 bases separating them. CDR3 length: 15 amino acids. This chain's CDR3 is CASSPSTWPSNEQFF. CDR3 bases: TGTGCCAGCAGCCCTTCGACCTGGCCTAGTAATGAGCAGTTCTTC.

This clonotype came up a few times. The chain joins TRBV24-1 to TRBJ2-3; D ambiguous. The germline gives CDR1 KGHDR, CDR2 SFDVKD. The CDR3 loop spans 14 amino acids. V shed 5 bases and J shed 1 base, with 9 bases lying between them. The CDR3 spells CATSVGGRTDTQYF. CDR3 nucleotide sequence: TGTGCCACCAGTGTTGGCGGACGCACAGATACGCAGTATTTT.

V is TRBV27 and J is TRBJ2-7, with D possibly TRBD1 on 5 matching bases. There are 17 residues in the CDR3. V shed 2 bases and J shed 1 base, with 18 bases lying between them. Germline V gene data show CDR1 as MNHEY and CDR2 as SMNVEV (reference sequence). As DNA, the CDR3 is TGTGCCAGCAGTTTAGGATATGGGGCGGTCGGATCCTACGAGCAGTACTTC. Its translation: CASSLGYGAVGSYEQYF.

Regarding this clonotype: One end of the junction varies from germline; a read error may be responsible. The rearrangement uses TRBV3-1 and TRBJ2-1; perhaps TRBD2 as D (5 bases). The CDR3 loop spans 15 amino acids. CDR1 is LGHDT and CDR2 is YNNKEL in the germline V gene (reference sequence). As DNA, the CDR3 is TGTGCCGGCAGTAGTGGGGAGTACTCCTACAATGAGCAGTTCTTC. It specifies CAGSSGEYSYNEQFF.

This chain joins TRBV20-1 and TRBJ2-1, with TRBD1 identical over 8 bases. Germline V gives CDR1 DFQATT, CDR2 SNEGSKA (reference sequence). The CDR3 contains 16 residues. The J segment lost 5 bases and the V segment lost 2 bases, leaving 11 bases of the junction unmatched. The chain's CDR3 is CSARSASDRVHNEQFF. CDR3 coding DNA: TGCAGTGCTAGATCAGCGTCGGACAGGGTCCACAATGAGCAGTTCTTC.

This clonotype was recorded a few times. This chain uses TRBV7-2 with TRBJ2-3; either TRBD1 or TRBD2 may supply D (5 bases each). Per the germline V gene, CDR1 is SGHTA and CDR2 is FQGNSA. This CDR3 contains 17 residues. V was pared by 0 bases and J by 2 bases, with 15 bases between. The CDR3 DNA is TGTGCCAGCAGCTTAGCGCACCGGGGCCGCTACACAGATACGCAGTATTTT. This gives the protein CASSLAHRGRYTDTQYF.

The chain carries TRBV6-6 and TRBJ1-2; D gene ambiguous. This CDR3 has 14 residues. Germline-derived CDR1 and CDR2 are MNHNY and SVGAGI (reference sequence). Deletions cut 0 bases from V and 3 bases from J, with 8 bases between. The CDR3 coding sequence is TGTGCCAGCAGTTACTCGGCAGGAGACTATGGCTACACCTTC. Translated, it gives CASSYSAGDYGYTF.

V usage is TRBV29-1 and J usage is TRBJ1-3, with a possible D match to TRBD1 (5 bases). The germline V and J ends were trimmed by 3 bases and 3 bases, with 12 bases remaining between them. The CDR3 covers 14 residues. CDR1 and CDR2 (germline): SQVTM, ANQGSEA. The CDR3 nucleotides read TGCAGCGTTGAGGGAGGGGAGGTTGGAAACACCATATATTTT. It is translated as CSVEGGEVGNTIYF. The full variable domain, in which reference TRBV29-1 and TRBJ1-3 provide the parts outside the CDR3, is SAVISQKPSRDICQRGTSLTIQCQVDSQVTMMFWYRQQPGQSLTLIATANQGSEATYESGFVIDKFPISRPNLTFSTLTVSNMSPEDSSIYLCSVEGGEVGNTIYFGEGSWLTVV.

The chain joins TRBV24-1 to TRBJ2-2, with 7 bases aligning to TRBD1. The CDR3 totals 16 residues. In germline, CDR1 is KGHDR, CDR2 SFDVKD. V gave up 5 bases and J gave up 4 bases; unmatched junction bases: 9. The CDR3 DNA reads TGTGCCACCAGTGTACGAGGGGGCGACGGCACCGGGGAGCTGTTTTTT. Its translation is CATSVRGGDGTGELFF.

The J gene is TRBJ1-1, the V gene TRBV12-3 or TRBV12-4; D not certain. V dropped 1 base and J dropped 11 bases, with 14 bases sitting between them. The CDR3 length is 13 residues. This CDR3 is CASSLGQYFGAFF. The CDR3 DNA follows: TGTGCCAGCAGTTTAGGCCAGTACTTTGGGGCTTTCTTT.

This sequence joins TRBV27 and TRBJ2-3, with 8 bases matching TRBD2. With 4 bases clipped from V and 5 bases from J, the junction kept 8 bases outside the gene matches. The CDR3 runs 15 residues. Germline-derived CDR1 and CDR2 are MNHEY and SMNVEV (reference sequence). CDR3 region: CASSSPAGGGDTQYF. As DNA, the CDR3 is TGTGCCAGCAGTTCTCCGGCGGGAGGAGGAGATACGCAGTATTTT.

The genes are TRBV28 and TRBJ2-6; TRBD1 matches at 8 bases. Germline V gene sequence: CDR1 MDHEN, CDR2 SYDVKM. V gave up 5 bases and J gave up 0 bases; unmatched junction bases: 9. The length of the CDR3 is 18 residues. CDR3 in amino acids: CASSPRGQAGSGANVLTF. For the CDR3, the DNA is TGTGCCAGCAGTCCCCGGGGACAGGCCGGCTCTGGGGCCAACGTCCTGACTTTC. Complete variable domain (other parts from reference TRBV28 and TRBJ2-6): DVKVTQSSRYLVKRTGEKVFLECVQDMDHENMFWYRQDPGLGLRLIYFSYDVKMKEKGDIPEGYSVSREKKERFSLILESASTNQTSMYLCASSPRGQAGSGANVLTFGAGSRLTVL.

The chain employs TRBV20-1 and TRBJ1-6; D may be TRBD1 (5 bases). This CDR3 comprises 14 residues. Trimming shortened V by 4 bases and J by 7 bases, and 14 bases separated the two germline ends. Germline values: CDR1 DFQATT, CDR2 SNEGSKA (reference sequence). As DNA, the CDR3 is TGCAGTGCTATCAGGGTAGCGGGAAATTCACCCCTCCACTTT. Translated: CSAIRVAGNSPLHF.

J is TRBJ2-7 and V is TRBV29-1; 8 bases agree with TRBD2. Germline loops: CDR1 SQVTM, CDR2 ANQGSEA. Unmatched junction bases numbered 14, after V lost 3 bases and J lost 7 bases. This CDR3 is 15 amino acids long. The CDR3 here is CSVESGGLAGGEQYF. CDR3 sequence (DNA): TGCAGCGTTGAGTCGGGTGGGCTAGCGGGTGGGGAGCAGTACTTC.

The gene calls are TRBV6-2 or TRBV6-3 and TRBJ2-7, with 8 bases identical to TRBD2. The CDR3 loop spans 15 amino acids. Germline trimming cut 4 bases from V and 6 bases from J; bases unmatched to any gene: 11. CDR1 and CDR2 from the germline V gene are MNHEY and SVGEGT. The CDR3 DNA reads as TGTGCCAGCAGTTTCCGACGAGCGGGAGTCGTCGAGCAGTACTTC. Translated: CASSFRRAGVVEQYF.

The V gene is TRBV4-1, the J gene TRBJ1-3; 11 bases align to TRBD1. This CDR3 region has 15 residues. The germline V gene encodes CDR1 MGHRA and CDR2 YSYEKL. Germline trimming cut 6 bases from V and 4 bases from J; bases unmatched to any gene: 5. The CDR3 here is CASSPGTGGGNTIYF. In DNA form, the CDR3 reads TGCGCCAGCAGTCCCGGGACAGGGGGAGGAAACACCATATATTTT.

V and J are TRBV7-9 and TRBJ2-3; 13 bases match TRBD2. The germline CDR1 and CDR2 sequences are SEHNR and FQNEAQ (reference sequence). The ends lost 3 bases at V and 6 bases at J; junction bases unmatched: 6. This CDR3 region has 16 residues. The CDR3 region has the DNA TGTGCCAGCAGCTTCGGACTAGCGGGAGTATGGGATACGCAGTATTTT. Encoded protein: CASSFGLAGVWDTQYF.

The rearrangement uses TRBV29-1 and TRBJ2-5; 8 bases are shared with TRBD2. CDR1 and CDR2 (germline): SQVTM, ANQGSEA. The CDR3 spans 14 residues. Trimming cost V 4 bases and J 1 base; bases outside gene matches: 5. CDR3 region: CSVALTSGQETQYF. Here the CDR3 DNA reads TGCAGCGTTGCTCTAACTAGCGGCCAAGAGACCCAGTACTTC.

The sample holds a few counts of this clonotype. The J gene is TRBJ2-5, the V gene TRBV6-1; D might be TRBD1 (5 bases). With 4 bases removed from V and 1 base from J, the gap between germline ends came to 13 bases. CDR1 is MNHNS, CDR2 SASEGT, per germline. The CDR3 length is 15 residues. The CDR3 loop is CASSGRGQSQETQYF. Written as DNA, the CDR3 is TGTGCCAGCAGTGGGCGTGGACAAAGCCAAGAGACCCAGTACTTC.

This clonotype was detected a few times. CDR3 nucleotide sequence: TGTGCCAGCAGCCAATTAGCGGATAGCTCCTACGAGCAGTACTTC. It codes for CASSQLADSSYEQYF. This rearrangement joins TRBV3-1 to TRBJ2-7; TRBD2 might be the D (6 bases). This CDR3 is built from 15 residues. CDR1 and CDR2 from the germline V gene are LGHDT and YNNKEL (reference sequence). Trimming took 2 bases from V and 0 from J, leaving 11 bases between them.

V gene TRBV10-3 combines with J gene TRBJ2-1; maybe TRBD2 (5 bases). The J call could be wrong; TRBJ2-7 is a better fit for the DNA end. The germline V gene has CDR1 ENHRY and CDR2 SYGVKD. The CDR3 is 15 residues long. Here the CDR3 DNA reads TGTGCCATCGCCGATTCGGGGAGCTCCTACAATGAGCAGTACTTC. Its protein is CAIADSGSSYNEQYF.